This T cell receptor beta chain was recorded in a study of blood T cells in healthy people across ages. Study-level results: PBMCs went unsorted, and a conclusive naive versus antigen-experienced comparison was therefore prevented. Greater diversity and more naive CD4+ cells were seen in long-lived donors than in aged donors. The fall in TCR beta diversity per million T cells was roughly linear with age.

Russia was home to the donors, healthy Caucasian individuals aged roughly 6 to 100. A second PCR, run for about 7 to 11 cycles, used a sample-barcoded 5' primer plus a J-beta primer mix. TCRdb analysed the 5' RACE reads with MiXCR anew, one entry per CDR3 protein. The sample records under 850,000 distinct CDR3 sequences, around 34% being singletons. The germline V gene has CDR1 DFQATT and CDR2 SNEGSKA (reference sequence). V gave up 6 bases and J gave up 5 bases; unmatched junction bases: 7. The CDR3 runs to 14 residues. This clonotype was found many times. The antigen is not known. This TCR came from a young man in good health. This sequence joins TRBV20-1 and TRBJ2-1, with 10 nucleotides matching TRBD2. Sequenced input: blood. CDR3 in amino acids: CSAPRTSGNNEQFF. CDR3 DNA sequence: TGCAGTGCCCCTCGGACTAGCGGCAACAATGAGCAGTTCTTC.